Here is one TCR beta chain with its context. V was shortened by 7 bases and J by 0 bases, with 10 bases between the two germline ends. Germline CDR1 is SNHLY and CDR2 is FYNNEI. The CDR3 runs to 15 residues. The sample originates from a study of blood T cell repertoires in COVID-19. Across the study: Some COVID-19 samples were acute and others convalescent; all came from the United States, Italy and Spain.

Measured with immunoSEQ multiplex PCR; TCRdb has only the in-frame clones, and not every one. Seen here are around 300,000 clones, around 86% observed once, and the top ten hold roughly 2.2%. V usage is TRBV2 and J usage is TRBJ2-6; D unresolved. The sequence was collected from a man aged 45-60 years with acute or convalescent COVID-19. The material sequenced was peripheral blood. CDR3 loop: CASTPSPSGANVLTF. The CDR3 bases are TGTGCCAGCACCCCTTCCCCCTCTGGGGCCAACGTCCTGACTTTC.